This TCR beta chain was retrieved from a study of beta chain features in type 1 diabetes. Trimming took 6 bases from V and 8 from J, leaving 17 bases between them. CDR3 length equals 14 residues. Germline assignment: CDR1 SNHLY and CDR2 FYNNEI. Every bit of the isolated RNA underwent reverse transcription, so sequencing read expressed TCRB transcripts. Only in-frame clones appear in the TCRdb table, and some are missing; sequencing was by immunoSEQ multiplex PCR. The data show some 240,000 clones, more than 15% seen once. General study findings and limits: Type 1 diabetes patients had moderately but significantly shorter TCRB CDR3s in all four CD4+ subsets. Equally in patients and controls, shorter templates might have been favored by PCR.

Notes on this clone: Its matching antigen is unknown.

This TCR was sampled from a man aged 25-45 years with type 1 diabetes. The rearrangement links TRBV2 to TRBJ2-1; no clear D gene. Sequences were obtained from naive CD4+ T cells from blood. The CDR3 reads CASSEIWAGHEQFF. The DNA of the CDR3 is TGTGCCAGCAGCGAAATCTGGGCCGGGCATGAGCAGTTCTTC.